A single sample is the source of the 8 T cell receptor beta chains below, sequenced in a study of cytomegalovirus exposure and HLA in healthy donors. The PCR employed 60 Vbeta primers together with 13 Jbeta primers. TCRdb keeps only in-frame clones here, not all; method: immunoSEQ multiplex PCR. The table lists approximately 130,000 clones, about 80% of them singletons. The sequenced sample was PBMCs. Every receptor here comes from a man aged 50 to 60 in good health and CMV-seronegative.

The chain employs TRBV5-1 and TRBJ2-3, with 8 bases lining up with TRBD1. The CDR3 covers 15 residues. With V trimmed by 4 bases and J by 4 bases, 8 bases remained unmatched. Germline lookup yields CDR1 SGHRS and CDR2 YFSETQ. CDR3 sequence reads: CASSLLTGGSDTQYF. In DNA form, the CDR3 reads TGCGCCAGCAGCCTTCTCACAGGGGGATCAGATACGCAGTATTTT.

The rearrangement uses TRBV11-2 and TRBJ2-4; D unclear. Trimming left V 0 bases short and J 0 bases short, with 9 bases between. The germline V gene has CDR1 SGHAT and CDR2 FQNNGV. The CDR3 has 16 residues. The CDR3 sequence: CASSLDLRSAKNIQYF. The CDR3 coding sequence is TGTGCCAGCAGCTTAGATCTGAGGTCAGCCAAAAACATTCAGTACTTC.

This clone was recorded once. The DNA for the CDR3 is TGTGCCAGCAGCTCAAGTTGGGGCAGGATTAGCAATCAGCCCCAGCATTTT. Its protein product is CASSSSWGRISNQPQHF. V and J are TRBV7-2 and TRBJ1-5; maybe TRBD1 (5 bases). The length of the CDR3 is 17 residues. The germline gives CDR1 SGHTA, CDR2 FQGNSA. The V end lost 4 bases, the J end lost 0 bases, and 16 bases lay between the germline ends. Full variable domain (missing parts from reference TRBV7-2 and TRBJ1-5): GAGVSQSPSNKVTEKGKDVELRCDPISGHTALYWYRQSLGQGLEFLIYFQGNSAPDKSGLPSDRFSAERTGGSVSTLTIQRTQQEDSAVYLCASSSSWGRISNQPQHFGDGTRLSIL.

V is TRBV25-1 and J is TRBJ2-4; 7 bases are a match to TRBD1. The V and J ends lost 5 bases and 1 base, in that order; junction bases with no gene match: 2. This CDR3 contains 14 residues. The germline V gene has CDR1 MGHDK and CDR2 SYGVNS. This chain's CDR3 is CASSSTGAKNIQYF. The CDR3 DNA is TGTGCCAGCAGTTCGACAGGGGCCAAAAACATTCAGTACTTC.

The genes are TRBV25-1 and TRBJ2-7; possibly TRBD2 for D (5 bases). Trimming took off 5 bases at V and 4 bases at J, with 12 bases between the two ends. The CDR3 contains 13 residues. Germline CDR1 MGHDK, CDR2 SYGVNS. CDR3 sequence (DNA): TGTGCCAGCAGTTTTGGACTCAGGTACGAGCAGTACTTC. Residues: CASSFGLRYEQYF.

The V call is TRBV25-1, the J call TRBJ2-2; no definite D call. V gave up 3 bases and J gave up 5 bases, with 13 bases separating them. This CDR3 has 15 residues. The germline CDR1 and CDR2 sequences are MGHDK and SYGVNS. In DNA, the CDR3 is TGTGCCAGCAGTGATGGGCAAAGATGGACCGGGGAGCTGTTTTTT. This codes for CASSDGQRWTGELFF.

The rearrangement joins TRBV7-2 to TRBJ2-1; unclear D gene. V was trimmed by 4 bases and J by 9 bases, leaving 13 bases between them. Per germline, CDR1 SGHTA and CDR2 FQGNSA. The length of the CDR3 is 13 residues. CDR3 DNA sequence: TGTGCCAGCAGCTCCCAAGTTTTCGGTGAGCAGTTCTTC. Translation gives CASSSQVFGEQFF.

Regarding this clone: One junction end does not reproduce the germline sequence, and a read error may be involved. V gene TRBV7-7 combines with J gene TRBJ2-2, with TRBD2 matching over 11 bases. The CDR3 loop spans 16 amino acids. Germline assignment: CDR1 SSHAT and CDR2 FNYEAQ (reference sequence). The CDR3 DNA reads TGTGCTAGCAGCCCGACTAGCGGGGCTAACACCGGGGAGCTGTTTTTT. Translated: CASSPTSGANTGELFF.